This T cell receptor (beta chain) was recovered during a study of T-cell reconstitution after alpha-beta-depleted transplantation in children. This clonotype was detected many times. Its antigen is still unknown. CDR1 and CDR2 (germline): ENHRY, SYGVKD. The V end lost 0 bases, the J end lost 5 bases, and 13 bases lay between the germline ends. This CDR3 comprises 16 residues. Unique molecular identifiers were incorporated during preparation of the TCRbeta library. TCRdb re-derived calls from the PCR reads in MiXCR, one entry per CDR3 protein. Counted here are just over 7,500 distinct CDR3 sequences, about 13% occurring once; the ten biggest clones make up almost 50%. The study, taken as a whole, reports: The high TCRbeta diversity at day 60 in some patients came from surviving recipient T cells and thymic progenitors. The study reportedly traced alpha-beta T cells about two months after transplant to several hundred expanded graft clones.

This receptor was obtained from a patient between 2 and 10 years old who had a stem cell transplant for inherited bone marrow failure, so the T cells may come from the graft donor. The sample here was PBMCs, mostly from graft donor cells, taken 60 days after TCRalphabeta/CD19-depleted stem cell transplant. This chain uses TRBV10-3 with TRBJ2-2, with a weak D call TRBD1 (5 bases). In DNA form, the CDR3 reads TGTGCCATCAGTGAGTCGTATAGGGGCGAGACCGGGGAGCTGTTTTTT. Translation gives CAISESYRGETGELFF.